Shown below are 30 T cell receptor beta chains from a single sample sequenced in a study of cytomegalovirus exposure and HLA in healthy donors. Amplification used 60 Vbeta primers and 13 Jbeta primers. Data came from immunoSEQ multiplex PCR; TCRdb stores just in-frame clones and leaves some out. The sample shows about 130,000 clones, around 67% of them seen only once. The sample taken for sequencing was PBMCs. All receptors derive from a man aged 18 to 30 in good health and CMV-seropositive.

This clone was found a few times. The chain couples TRBV5-6 to TRBJ1-5; 8 nucleotides agree with TRBD1. Per the germline V gene, CDR1 is SGHDT and CDR2 is YYEEEE. The ends lost 4 bases at V and 5 bases at J; junction bases unmatched: 5. The CDR3 is made up of 14 amino acids. CDR3 DNA sequence: TGTGCCAGCAGCACCGGGACAGGCGATCAGCCCCAGCATTTT. The encoded protein is CASSTGTGDQPQHF.

The gene calls are TRBV5-4 and TRBJ2-5; 7 positions agree with TRBD1. V trimming: 2 bases; J trimming: 1 base; junction bases outside the gene matches: 5. The CDR3 is 15 amino acids. CDR1 SGHNT and CDR2 YYREEE come from the germline V gene (reference sequence). The chain's CDR3 is CASSFRGQIQETQYF. The CDR3 DNA reads as TGTGCCAGCAGCTTTAGGGGACAGATCCAAGAGACCCAGTACTTC.

The V gene is TRBV15, the J gene TRBJ1-2; D might be TRBD1 (6 bases). The ends were cut back, 5 bases at V and 4 bases at J, with 11 bases in the middle. Per germline, CDR1 LNHNV and CDR2 YYDKDF (reference sequence). The CDR3 contains 13 residues. CDR3 sequence: CATSGGQSYGYTF. CDR3 nucleotides: TGTGCCACCAGCGGCGGACAGTCCTATGGCTACACCTTC.

The J gene is TRBJ2-1, the V gene TRBV28; 7 bases are a match to TRBD2. Trimming took 9 bases from V and 7 from J; bases not matched to a gene: 12. This CDR3 region has 14 residues. Germline V gives CDR1 MDHEN, CDR2 SYDVKM. CDR3 in amino acids: CASLTTGTINEQFF. CDR3 nucleotide sequence: TGTGCCAGTCTTACCACCGGGACTATTAATGAGCAGTTCTTC.

The chain employs TRBV18 and TRBJ2-7; maybe TRBD1 (6 bases). Trimming took 2 bases from V and 8 from J, leaving 13 bases between them. Looked up from germline, CDR1 is KGHSH and CDR2 is LQKENI. The CDR3 runs to 13 residues. Here the CDR3 reads CASSPENDRQQYF. CDR3 nucleotides: TGTGCCAGCTCACCAGAGAACGACAGGCAGCAGTACTTC.

The V call is TRBV5-1, the J call TRBJ2-4, with TRBD1 as a possible D gene (5 bases). The CDR3 loop spans 18 amino acids. CDR1 and CDR2 (germline): SGHRS, YFSETQ. Trimming removed 1 base from V and 0 bases from J, with 17 bases in between. The CDR3 reads CASSLKTDTSLAKNIQYF. CDR3 in DNA: TGCGCCAGCAGCTTGAAGACAGACACTTCTCTAGCCAAAAACATTCAGTACTTC.

The chain has TRBV14 and TRBJ2-3, with D hard to call. Germline CDR1 reads SGHDN; CDR2 reads FVKESK. This CDR3 is 17 amino acids long. V shed 1 base and J shed 2 bases, with 16 bases lying between them. The DNA of the CDR3 is TGTGCCAGCAGCCAAGCGGCCAGACTTCTGACCACAGATACGCAGTATTTT. Amino acids: CASSQAARLLTTDTQYF. The variable domain in full, completed from reference TRBV14 and TRBJ2-3, reads EAGVTQFPSHSVIEKGQTVTLRCDPISGHDNLYWYRRVMGKEIKFLLHFVKESKQDESGMPNNRFLAERTGGTYSTLKVQPAELEDSGVYFCASSQAARLLTTDTQYFGPGTRLTVL.

This sequence joins TRBV7-2 and TRBJ2-5, with TRBD1 as a possible D gene (6 bases). The CDR3 consists of 14 residues. Trimming took off 3 bases at V and 5 bases at J, with 13 bases between the two ends. Germline V lookup: CDR1 SGHTA, CDR2 FQGNSA. CDR3 nucleotide sequence: TGTGCCAGCAGCTTTACATCCAGGGGTGAGACCCAGTACTTC. Protein sequence: CASSFTSRGETQYF.

The chain carries TRBV6-6 and TRBJ1-1; 7 bases are a match to TRBD1. The CDR3 totals 14 residues. V was pared by 7 bases and J by 1 base, with 6 bases of the junction left unmatched. CDR1 MNHNY and CDR2 SVGAGI come from the germline V gene (reference sequence). In DNA form, the CDR3 reads TGTGCCAGCACTTCGGGACAGTCGAACACTGAAGCTTTCTTT. Translation: CASTSGQSNTEAFF.

The sample holds a few counts of this clone. This rearrangement joins TRBV29-1 to TRBJ2-2, with TRBD2 matching 8 bases. CDR1 and CDR2 (germline): SQVTM, ANQGSEA. Germline trimming cut 4 bases from V and 3 bases from J; bases unmatched to any gene: 7. The CDR3 extends over 15 amino acids. CDR3 in amino acids: CSVVTSGQHTGELFF. DNA for the CDR3: TGCAGCGTTGTAACTAGCGGACAACACACCGGGGAGCTGTTTTTT.

The chain employs TRBV30 and TRBJ2-3, with D perhaps matching TRBD1 (5 bases). The germline CDR1 and CDR2 sequences are GTSNPN and SVGIG (reference sequence). This CDR3 is 14 amino acids long. V was cut by 3 bases and J by 1 base, with 11 bases left in between. This chain's CDR3 is CAWRQVGGTDTQYF. The DNA of the CDR3 is TGTGCCTGGAGACAGGTTGGGGGCACAGATACGCAGTATTTT.

V usage is TRBV10-3 and J usage is TRBJ2-7; tentative D call: TRBD2 (5 bases). The CDR3 loop spans 19 amino acids. V was clipped by 7 bases and J by 2 bases, with 30 bases between them. CDR1 is ENHRY, CDR2 SYGVKD, per germline. In nucleotides, the CDR3 is TGTGCCATCATTGGGGTCTCTTTGGGCTTGGGTTCGGGAACCTACGAGCAGTACTTC. Translated, it gives CAIIGVSLGLGSGTYEQYF.

V gene TRBV11-2 combines with J gene TRBJ1-2; TRBD1 might be the D (6 bases). In germline, CDR1 is SGHAT, CDR2 FQNNGV. V lost 5 bases to trimming and J lost 5 bases, with 15 bases between them. The CDR3 sequence is 14 residues long. In DNA form, the CDR3 reads TGTGCCAGCAGCCCGGGGGGCAGGGGATATGGCTACACCTTC. The encoded protein is CASSPGGRGYGYTF.

The chain joins TRBV9 to TRBJ2-1, with 8 bases aligning to TRBD1. CDR1 and CDR2 from the germline V gene are SGDLS and YYNGEE. The V gene end was trimmed by 3 bases and the J gene end by 4 bases; junction bases not matched to a gene: 9. CDR3 length: 16 residues. CDR3 nucleotide sequence: TGTGCCAGCAGCGCCGGGACAGGAGGGGGATACAATGAGCAGTTCTTC. Translation: CASSAGTGGGYNEQFF.

This chain uses TRBV7-9 with TRBJ2-7, with D possibly being TRBD1 (6 bases). Germline V gives CDR1 SEHNR, CDR2 FQNEAQ (reference sequence). Trimming shortened V by 7 bases and J by 5 bases, and 12 bases separated the two germline ends. The CDR3 is 12 residues long. The CDR3 region is CASTYTGNEQYF. The CDR3 DNA sequence: TGTGCCAGCACCTATACAGGGAACGAGCAGTACTTC.

This chain joins TRBV6-5 and TRBJ2-5, with TRBD2 identical over 11 bases. CDR1 is MNHEY and CDR2 is SVGAGI in the germline V gene. The CDR3 runs to 15 residues. Germline trimming cut 6 bases from V and 4 bases from J; bases unmatched to any gene: 7. The CDR3: CASSPVSGRAETQYF. The CDR3 coding sequence is TGTGCCAGCAGCCCCGTTAGCGGGAGGGCAGAGACCCAGTACTTC.

The chain carries TRBV19 and TRBJ1-5; TRBD1 agrees at 10 bases. Looked up from germline, CDR1 is LNHDA and CDR2 is SQIVND (reference sequence). With 5 bases clipped from V and 5 bases from J, the junction kept 6 bases outside the gene matches. This CDR3 spans 15 amino acids. The CDR3 protein is CASSSDRGRYQPQHF. The CDR3 DNA reads TGTGCCAGTAGTTCAGACAGGGGGCGGTATCAGCCCCAGCATTTT. The full variable domain, in which reference TRBV19 and TRBJ1-5 provide the parts outside the CDR3, is DGGITQSPKYLFRKEGQNVTLSCEQNLNHDAMYWYRQDPGQGLRLIYYSQIVNDFQKGDIAEGYSVSREKKESFPLTVTSAQKNPTAFYLCASSSDRGRYQPQHFGDGTRLSIL.

The genes are TRBV5-4 and TRBJ1-2, with D unclear. Germline lookup yields CDR1 SGHNT and CDR2 YYREEE (reference sequence). This CDR3 comprises 12 residues. Trimming shortened V by 0 bases and J by 4 bases, and 4 bases separated the two germline ends. The CDR3 protein is CASSLGSYGYTF. Written as DNA, the CDR3 is TGTGCCAGCAGCTTGGGTAGCTATGGCTACACCTTC.

V is TRBV28 and J is TRBJ2-1; possibly TRBD2 for D (7 bases). V was shortened by 5 bases and J by 6 bases, with 14 bases between the two germline ends. Germline loops: CDR1 MDHEN, CDR2 SYDVKM. The CDR3 is 14 residues long. The CDR3 reads CASSRGTIGNEQFF. In DNA form, the CDR3 reads TGTGCCAGCAGTAGGGGGACTATTGGCAATGAGCAGTTCTTC.

This chain joins TRBV6-1 and TRBJ1-1; 8 bases fit TRBD1. This CDR3 region has 14 residues. Germline V lookup: CDR1 MNHNS, CDR2 SASEGT. V shed 7 bases and J 0 bases; nucleotides not matched to a gene: 4. CDR3 amino acids: CASTMTGVNTEAFF. For the CDR3, the DNA is TGTGCCAGCACCATGACAGGGGTGAACACTGAAGCTTTCTTT.

This chain links TRBV14 with TRBJ2-3; 9 nucleotides match TRBD2. V lost 1 base to trimming and J lost 3 bases; unmatched junction nucleotides: 8. The CDR3 spans 17 residues. CDR1 is SGHDN and CDR2 is FVKESK in the germline V gene. The CDR3 here is CASSQGPASGKTDTQYF. The CDR3 bases are TGTGCCAGCAGCCAAGGTCCGGCTAGCGGGAAAACAGATACGCAGTATTTT. The full variable domain, its missing parts supplied by reference TRBV14 and TRBJ2-3, is EAGVTQFPSHSVIEKGQTVTLRCDPISGHDNLYWYRRVMGKEIKFLLHFVKESKQDESGMPNNRFLAERTGGTYSTLKVQPAELEDSGVYFCASSQGPASGKTDTQYFGPGTRLTVL.

Only a few counts were recorded for this clone. The rearrangement links TRBV6-1 to TRBJ2-2; tentatively, D is TRBD1 (6 bases). This CDR3 has 15 residues. V gave up 8 bases and J gave up 4 bases, with 17 bases separating them. Germline V gives CDR1 MNHNS, CDR2 SASEGT. This CDR3 reads CASRLQGDPTGELFF. The CDR3 DNA sequence: TGTGCCAGCCGTTTACAGGGAGATCCCACCGGGGAGCTGTTTTTT.

The J gene is TRBJ2-7, the V gene TRBV27; 9 bases align to TRBD1. The CDR3 covers 15 residues. Germline V gene data show CDR1 as MNHEY and CDR2 as SMNVEV (reference sequence). The junction had 5 bases not matched to a gene; V was cut back by 5 bases and J by 0 bases. CDR3 sequence reads: CASSAGQGTSYEQYF. CDR3 nucleotide sequence: TGTGCCAGCAGTGCCGGACAGGGGACCTCCTACGAGCAGTACTTC.

V is TRBV5-1 and J is TRBJ1-6; TRBD1 is a possible D gene (5 bases). This CDR3 contains 16 residues. Looked up from germline, CDR1 is SGHRS and CDR2 is YFSETQ. V lost 1 base and J 0 bases, leaving 8 bases between the germline ends. The CDR3 DNA reads as TGCGCCAGCAGCTTGACAGGAATCTCCTATAATTCACCCCTCCACTTT. It encodes CASSLTGISYNSPLHF.

This sequence joins TRBV30 and TRBJ1-2; D ambiguous. Germline CDR1 and CDR2: GTSNPN and SVGIG (reference sequence). The length of the CDR3 is 12 residues. V gave up 3 bases and J gave up 4 bases, with 9 bases separating them. The CDR3 nucleotides are TGTGCCTGGAGCCCAGGTTTCTATGGCTACACCTTC. Translated, it gives CAWSPGFYGYTF.

V and J are TRBV6-5 and TRBJ2-7; 7 positions match TRBD1. CDR3 size: 13 residues. The V gene end was trimmed by 6 bases and the J gene end by 2 bases; junction bases not matched to a gene: 4. Germline V gene data show CDR1 as MNHEY and CDR2 as SVGAGI. This CDR3 reads CASRRGGPYEQYF. DNA for the CDR3: TGTGCCAGCAGGCGAGGGGGCCCCTACGAGCAGTACTTC.

This clone occurred a few times. The chain links TRBV27 to TRBJ2-1, with D hard to call. The CDR3 runs 13 residues. Germline lookup yields CDR1 MNHEY and CDR2 SMNVEV (reference sequence). With 5 bases removed from V and 2 bases from J, the gap between germline ends came to 7 bases. This CDR3 is CASSPPPYNEQFF. The CDR3 DNA is TGTGCCAGCAGTCCCCCTCCCTACAATGAGCAGTTCTTC.

This chain connects TRBV15 to TRBJ2-1, with D maybe TRBD2 (5 bases). V dropped 3 bases and J dropped 2 bases, with 11 bases sitting between them. Per germline, CDR1 LNHNV and CDR2 YYDKDF (reference sequence). This CDR3 is built from 15 residues. CDR3: CATSSGGHAYNEQFF. The CDR3 region has the DNA TGTGCCACCAGCAGTGGAGGCCACGCCTACAATGAGCAGTTCTTC.

DNA for the CDR3: TGTGCCAGCAGAACGGGCACCAGGGGCGAAAAACTGTTTTTT. This translates into CASRTGTRGEKLFF. The chain combines TRBV6-5 with TRBJ1-4; D might be TRBD1 (6 bases). V lost 6 bases to trimming and J lost 8 bases, with 16 bases between them. Looked up from germline, CDR1 is MNHEY and CDR2 is SVGAGI. The CDR3 spans 14 residues.

The J gene is TRBJ2-5, the V gene TRBV4-3; TRBD2 matches 8 bases. With V trimmed by 1 base and J by 6 bases, 10 bases remained unmatched. The CDR3 covers 16 residues. CDR1 is LGHNA, CDR2 YSLEER, per germline. CDR3 DNA: TGCGCCAGCAGCCAAGGGTTCGGGGGGGCAGGAAAGACCCAGTACTTC. It translates to CASSQGFGGAGKTQYF.